This T cell receptor beta chain was sequenced during a study of T-cell memory formation after mild COVID-19. Looked up from germline, CDR1 is SGHDT and CDR2 is YYEEEE. V lost 4 bases and J lost 7; bases outside the gene matches: 9. The CDR3 loop spans 16 amino acids. TCRdb processed the 5' RACE reads anew with MiXCR; each CDR3 protein has one entry. The table records 350,000 or so distinct CDR3 sequences, under 25% of them present only once. Study-level findings and limits: Clones shrinking from day 15 to 85 showed even CD4/CD8 mixes; later expanders tilted CD4+. Among clones peaking at day 37 in the second wave, SARS-CoV-2 specificity remained unconfirmed.

In regard to this clonotype: What it binds is not known.

V and J are TRBV5-6 and TRBJ1-6; 9 nucleotides agree with TRBD1. Sample: PBMCs or a T cell subset sorted from them (not recorded which). This TCR was sampled from a man between 18 and 35 years old who had mild COVID-19 (a few samples of this study predate the infection). Cell type and time point are not known. The DNA for the CDR3 is TGTGCCAGCAGCGCGGGACAGGGAGGACCGAATTCACCCCTCCACTTT. It is translated as CASSAGQGGPNSPLHF. Full variable domain (remainder filled in from reference TRBV5-6 and TRBJ1-6): DAGVTQSPTHLIKTRGQQVTLRCSPKSGHDTVSWYQQALGQGPQFIFQYYEEEERQRGNFPDRFSGHQFPNYSSELNVNALLLGDSALYLCASSAGQGGPNSPLHFGNGTRLTVT.